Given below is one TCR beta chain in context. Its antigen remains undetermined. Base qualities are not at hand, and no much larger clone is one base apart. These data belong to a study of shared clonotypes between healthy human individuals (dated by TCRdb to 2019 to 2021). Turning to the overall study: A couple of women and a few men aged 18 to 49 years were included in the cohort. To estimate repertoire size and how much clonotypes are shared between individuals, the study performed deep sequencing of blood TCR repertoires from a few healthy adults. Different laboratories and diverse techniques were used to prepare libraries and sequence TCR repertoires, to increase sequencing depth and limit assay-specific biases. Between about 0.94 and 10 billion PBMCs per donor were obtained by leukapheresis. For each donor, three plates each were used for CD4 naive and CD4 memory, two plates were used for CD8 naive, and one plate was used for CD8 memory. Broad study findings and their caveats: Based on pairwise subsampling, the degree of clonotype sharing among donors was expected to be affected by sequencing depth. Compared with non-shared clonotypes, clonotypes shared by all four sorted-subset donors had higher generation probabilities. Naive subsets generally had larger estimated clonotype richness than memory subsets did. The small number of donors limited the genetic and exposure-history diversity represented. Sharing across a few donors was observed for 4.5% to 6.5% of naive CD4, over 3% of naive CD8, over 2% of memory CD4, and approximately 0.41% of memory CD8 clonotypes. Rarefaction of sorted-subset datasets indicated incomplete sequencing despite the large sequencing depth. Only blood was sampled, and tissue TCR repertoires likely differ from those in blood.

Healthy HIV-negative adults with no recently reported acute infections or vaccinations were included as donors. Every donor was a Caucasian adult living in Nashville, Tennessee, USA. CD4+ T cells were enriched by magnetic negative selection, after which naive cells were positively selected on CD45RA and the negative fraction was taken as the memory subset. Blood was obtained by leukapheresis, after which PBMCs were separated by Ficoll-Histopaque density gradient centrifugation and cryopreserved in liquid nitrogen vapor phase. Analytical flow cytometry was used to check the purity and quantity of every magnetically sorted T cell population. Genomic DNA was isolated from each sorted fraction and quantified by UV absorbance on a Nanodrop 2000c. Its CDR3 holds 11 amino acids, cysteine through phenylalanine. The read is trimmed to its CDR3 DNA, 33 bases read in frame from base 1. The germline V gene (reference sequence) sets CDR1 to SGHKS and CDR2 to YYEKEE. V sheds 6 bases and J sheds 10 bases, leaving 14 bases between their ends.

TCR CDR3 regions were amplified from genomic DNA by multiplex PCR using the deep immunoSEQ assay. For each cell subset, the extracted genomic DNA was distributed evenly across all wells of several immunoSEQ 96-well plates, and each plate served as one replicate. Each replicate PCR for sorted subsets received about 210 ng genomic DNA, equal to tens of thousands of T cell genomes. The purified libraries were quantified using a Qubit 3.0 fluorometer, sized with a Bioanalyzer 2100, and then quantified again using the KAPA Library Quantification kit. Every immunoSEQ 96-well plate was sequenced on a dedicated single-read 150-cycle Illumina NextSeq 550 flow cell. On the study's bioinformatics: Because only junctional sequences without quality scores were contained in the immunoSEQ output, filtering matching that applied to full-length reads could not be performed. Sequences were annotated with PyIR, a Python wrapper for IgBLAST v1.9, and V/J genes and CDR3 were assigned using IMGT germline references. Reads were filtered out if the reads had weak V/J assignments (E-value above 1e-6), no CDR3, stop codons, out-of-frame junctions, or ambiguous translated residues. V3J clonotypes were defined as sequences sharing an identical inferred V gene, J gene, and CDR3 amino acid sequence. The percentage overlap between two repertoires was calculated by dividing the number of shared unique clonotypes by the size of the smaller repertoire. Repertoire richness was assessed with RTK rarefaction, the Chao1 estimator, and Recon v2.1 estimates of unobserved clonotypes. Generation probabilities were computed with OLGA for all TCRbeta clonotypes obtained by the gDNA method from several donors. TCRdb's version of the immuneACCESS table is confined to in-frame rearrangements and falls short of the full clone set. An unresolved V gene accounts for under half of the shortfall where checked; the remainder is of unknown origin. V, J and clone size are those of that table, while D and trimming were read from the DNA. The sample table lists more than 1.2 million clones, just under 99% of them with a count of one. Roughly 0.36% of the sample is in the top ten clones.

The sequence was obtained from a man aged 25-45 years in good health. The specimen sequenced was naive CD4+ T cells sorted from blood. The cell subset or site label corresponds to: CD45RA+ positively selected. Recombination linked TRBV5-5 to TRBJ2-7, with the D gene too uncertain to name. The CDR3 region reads CASTSGSHQYF. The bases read TGTGCCAGCACCTCCGGCAGCCATCAGTACTTC.